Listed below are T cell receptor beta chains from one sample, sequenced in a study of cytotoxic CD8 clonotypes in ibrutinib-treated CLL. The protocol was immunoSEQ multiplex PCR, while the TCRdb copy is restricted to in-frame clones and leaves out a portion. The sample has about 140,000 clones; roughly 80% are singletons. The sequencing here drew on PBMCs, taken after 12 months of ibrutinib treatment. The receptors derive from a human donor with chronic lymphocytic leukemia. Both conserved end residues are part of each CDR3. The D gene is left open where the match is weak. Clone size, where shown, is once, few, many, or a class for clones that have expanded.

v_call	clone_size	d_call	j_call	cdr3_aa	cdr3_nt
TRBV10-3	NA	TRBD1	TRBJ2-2	CAITTGTGPYTGELFF	TGTGCCATCACCACCGGGACAGGGCCCTACACCGGGGAGCTGTTTTTT
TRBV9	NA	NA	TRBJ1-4	CASSVASVQTNEKLFF	TGTGCCAGCAGCGTAGCTTCGGTCCAGACAAATGAAAAACTGTTTTTT
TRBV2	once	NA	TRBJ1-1	CASAKEGRLLMNTEAFF	TGTGCCAGCGCAAAGGAGGGACGGCTCCTAATGAACACTGAAGCTTTCTTT
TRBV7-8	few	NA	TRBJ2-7	CASSLNYEQYF	TGTGCCAGCAGCCTTAACTACGAGCAGTACTTC
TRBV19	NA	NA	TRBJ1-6	CASRPTGNNSPLHF	TGTGCCAGTCGACCCACAGGGAATAATTCACCCCTCCACTTT
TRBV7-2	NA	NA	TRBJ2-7	CASSPGGYEQYF	TGTGCCAGCAGCCCTGGGGGGTACGAGCAGTACTTC
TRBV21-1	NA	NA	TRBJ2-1	CASSKRNRDYLFPEQFF	TGTGCCAGCAGCAAACGGAACCGGGACTATCTTTTTCCTGAGCAGTTCTTC
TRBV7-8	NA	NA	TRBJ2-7	CASSLGSPYEQYF	TGTGCCAGCAGCTTAGGGTCCCCCTACGAGCAGTACTTC
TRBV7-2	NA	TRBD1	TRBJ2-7	CASSLNAGAGGAGEQYF	TGTGCCAGCAGCTTGAATGCCGGGGCAGGGGGCGCCGGCGAGCAGTACTTC
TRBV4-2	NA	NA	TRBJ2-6	CASSDTGSGANVLTF	TGTGCCAGCAGCGACACAGGGTCCGGGGCCAACGTCCTGACTTTC
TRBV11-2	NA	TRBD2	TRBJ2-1	CASSLGPGTSGRSEQFF	TGTGCCAGCAGCTTAGGGCCCGGGACTAGCGGGAGGAGTGAGCAGTTCTTC
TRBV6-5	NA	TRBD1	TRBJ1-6	CASRRDRDNSPLHF	TGTGCCAGCCGACGGGACAGGGATAATTCACCCCTCCACTTT
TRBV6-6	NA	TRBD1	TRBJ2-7	CASSVTGGSEQYF	TGTGCCAGCAGTGTGACAGGGGGCTCCGAGCAGTACTTC
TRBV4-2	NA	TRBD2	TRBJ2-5	CASATSGGQETQYF	TGTGCCAGCGCGACTAGCGGGGGCCAAGAGACCCAGTACTTC
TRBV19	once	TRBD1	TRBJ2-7	CASSIEVGRGQYEQYF	TGTGCCAGTAGTATAGAAGTCGGCAGGGGGCAATACGAGCAGTACTTC
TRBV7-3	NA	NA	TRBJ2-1	CASSSPYWGNNEQFF	TGTGCCAGCAGCTCTCCCTATTGGGGGAACAATGAGCAGTTCTTC
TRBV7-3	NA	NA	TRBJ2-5	CASSHLGETQYF	TGTGCCAGCAGCCACCTAGGAGAGACCCAGTACTTC
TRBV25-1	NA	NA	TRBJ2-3	CASGIREDTQYF	TGTGCCAGCGGCATCCGCGAGGACACGCAGTATTTT
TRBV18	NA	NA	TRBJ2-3	CASSPSGGHTDTQYF	TGTGCCAGCTCACCAAGTGGCGGTCACACAGATACGCAGTATTTT
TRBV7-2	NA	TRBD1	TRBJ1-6	CASRWTGDNSPLHF	TGTGCCAGCAGGTGGACAGGGGATAATTCACCCCTCCACTTT
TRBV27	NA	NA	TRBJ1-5	CASSPRPDSKPQHF	TGTGCCAGCAGTCCCCGGCCGGACTCCAAGCCCCAGCATTTT
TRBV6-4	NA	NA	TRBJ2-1	CASSDSSLSGDNEQFF	TGTGCCAGCAGTGACTCGAGTCTTAGTGGGGACAATGAGCAGTTCTTC
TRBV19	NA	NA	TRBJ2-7	CASSMTGTALREQYF	TGTGCCAGTAGTATGACCGGGACGGCCCTTCGCGAGCAGTACTTC
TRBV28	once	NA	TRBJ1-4	CASSLLGTNEKLFF	TGTGCCAGCAGTTTACTAGGGACTAATGAAAAACTGTTTTTT
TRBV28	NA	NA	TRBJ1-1	CASSLVSQMNTEAFF	TGTGCCAGCAGTCTGGTATCCCAGATGAACACTGAAGCTTTCTTT
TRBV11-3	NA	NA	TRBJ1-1	CASSSTWVRITEAFF	TGTGCCAGCAGCTCAACCTGGGTAAGAATCACTGAAGCTTTCTTT
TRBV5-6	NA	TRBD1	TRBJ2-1	CASSSTGTGSTEQFF	TGTGCCAGCAGCTCGACCGGGACAGGGTCTACTGAGCAGTTCTTC
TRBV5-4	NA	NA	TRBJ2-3	CASSSQGPDTQYF	TGTGCCAGCAGCTCACAGGGTCCAGATACGCAGTATTTT
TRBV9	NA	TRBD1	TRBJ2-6	CASSSTDRGTSGANVLTF	TGTGCCAGCAGCTCAACGGACAGGGGGACCTCTGGGGCCAACGTCCTGACTTTC
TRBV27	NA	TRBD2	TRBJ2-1	CASSLLAVYNEQFF	TGTGCCAGCAGTTTACTAGCGGTTTACAATGAGCAGTTCTTC
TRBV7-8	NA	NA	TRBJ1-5	CASSLTAGGAQHF	TGTGCCAGCAGCTTAACCGCCGGTGGGGCACAGCATTTT
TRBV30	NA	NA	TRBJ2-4	CAWSTSALAKNIQYF	TGTGCCTGGAGTACCTCCGCCCTAGCCAAAAACATTCAGTACTTC